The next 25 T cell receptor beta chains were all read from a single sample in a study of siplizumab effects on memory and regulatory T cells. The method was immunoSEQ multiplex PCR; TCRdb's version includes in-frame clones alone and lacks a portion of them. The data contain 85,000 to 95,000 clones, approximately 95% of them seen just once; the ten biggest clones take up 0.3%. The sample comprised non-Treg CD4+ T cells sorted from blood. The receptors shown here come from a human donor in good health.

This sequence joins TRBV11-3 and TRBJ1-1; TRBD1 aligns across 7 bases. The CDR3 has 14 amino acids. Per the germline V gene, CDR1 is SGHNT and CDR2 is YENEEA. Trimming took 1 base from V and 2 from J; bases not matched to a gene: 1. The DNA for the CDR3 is TGTGCCAGCAGCTTAGGGACAGGAAACACTGAAGCTTTCTTT. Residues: CASSLGTGNTEAFF.

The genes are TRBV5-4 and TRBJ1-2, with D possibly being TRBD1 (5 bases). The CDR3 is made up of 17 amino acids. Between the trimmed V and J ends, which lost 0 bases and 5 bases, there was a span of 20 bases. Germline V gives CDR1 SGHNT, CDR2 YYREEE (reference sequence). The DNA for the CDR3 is TGTGCCAGCAGCTTGGAACTCGAGACAGCCAGGAGATATGGCTACACCTTC. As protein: CASSLELETARRYGYTF.

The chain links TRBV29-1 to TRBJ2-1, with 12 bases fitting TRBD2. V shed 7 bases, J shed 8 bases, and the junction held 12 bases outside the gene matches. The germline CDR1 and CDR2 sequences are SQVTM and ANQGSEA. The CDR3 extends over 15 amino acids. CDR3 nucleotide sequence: TGCAGCGCCCGAGGTCTAGCGGGAGGGCCGGATGAGCAGTTCTTC. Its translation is CSARGLAGGPDEQFF.

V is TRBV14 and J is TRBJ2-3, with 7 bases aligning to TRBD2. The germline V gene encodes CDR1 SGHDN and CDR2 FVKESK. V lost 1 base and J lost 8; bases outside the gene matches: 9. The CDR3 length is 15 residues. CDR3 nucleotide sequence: TGTGCCAGCAGCCAAGGGACTAGGAGATTCGCTACGCAGTATTTT. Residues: CASSQGTRRFATQYF.

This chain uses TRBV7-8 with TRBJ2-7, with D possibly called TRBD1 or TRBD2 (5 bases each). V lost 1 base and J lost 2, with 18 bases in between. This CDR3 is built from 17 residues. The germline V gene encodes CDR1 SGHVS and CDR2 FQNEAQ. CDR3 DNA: TGTGCCAGCAGCTTAGTAGGGGCCGGGACGGGGCCCTACGAGCAGTACTTC. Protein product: CASSLVGAGTGPYEQYF.

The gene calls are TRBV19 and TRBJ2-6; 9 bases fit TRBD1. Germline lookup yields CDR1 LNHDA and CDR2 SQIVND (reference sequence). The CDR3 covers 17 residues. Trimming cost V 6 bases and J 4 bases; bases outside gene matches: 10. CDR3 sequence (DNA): TGTGCCAGTAGCCCGGGACAGGGAGCTCCGGGGGCCAACGTCCTGACTTTC. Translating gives CASSPGQGAPGANVLTF.

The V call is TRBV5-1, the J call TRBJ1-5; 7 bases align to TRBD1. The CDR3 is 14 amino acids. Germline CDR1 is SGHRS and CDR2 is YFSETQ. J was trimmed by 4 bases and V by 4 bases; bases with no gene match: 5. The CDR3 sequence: CASSHGDRNQPQHF. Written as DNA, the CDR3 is TGCGCCAGCAGCCACGGGGACAGAAATCAGCCCCAGCATTTT.

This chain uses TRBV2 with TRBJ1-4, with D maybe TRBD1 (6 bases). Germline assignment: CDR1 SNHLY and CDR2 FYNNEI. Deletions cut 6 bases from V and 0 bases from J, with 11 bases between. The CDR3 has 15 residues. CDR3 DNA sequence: TGTGCCAGCAGGAGGGACACCGCAACTAATGAAAAACTGTTTTTT. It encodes CASRRDTATNEKLFF. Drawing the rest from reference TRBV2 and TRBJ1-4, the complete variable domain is EPEVTQTPSHQVTQMGQEVILRCVPISNHLYFYWYRQILGQKVEFLVSFYNNEISEKSEIFDDQFSVERPDGSNFTLKIRSTKLEDSAMYFCASRRDTATNEKLFFGSGTQLSVL.

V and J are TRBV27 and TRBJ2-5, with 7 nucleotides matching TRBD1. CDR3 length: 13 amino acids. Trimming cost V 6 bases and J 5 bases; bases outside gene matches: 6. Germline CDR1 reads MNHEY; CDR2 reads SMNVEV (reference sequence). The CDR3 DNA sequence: TGTGCCAGCAGGCGACAGGGTGTGGAGACCCAGTACTTC. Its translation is CASRRQGVETQYF.

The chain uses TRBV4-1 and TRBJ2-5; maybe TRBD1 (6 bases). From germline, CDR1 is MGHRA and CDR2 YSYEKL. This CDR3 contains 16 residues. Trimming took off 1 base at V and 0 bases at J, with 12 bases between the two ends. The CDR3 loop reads CASSQGPRTDQETQYF. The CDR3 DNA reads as TGCGCCAGCAGCCAAGGACCCCGGACAGACCAAGAGACCCAGTACTTC.

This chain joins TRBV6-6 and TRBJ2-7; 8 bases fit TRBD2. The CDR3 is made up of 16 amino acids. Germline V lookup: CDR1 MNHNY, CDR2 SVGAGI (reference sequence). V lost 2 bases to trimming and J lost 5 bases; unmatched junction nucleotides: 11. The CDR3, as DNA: TGTGCCAGCAGTTACCCCAGCGGGAGTTTCTTGGACGAGCAGTACTTC. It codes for CASSYPSGSFLDEQYF.

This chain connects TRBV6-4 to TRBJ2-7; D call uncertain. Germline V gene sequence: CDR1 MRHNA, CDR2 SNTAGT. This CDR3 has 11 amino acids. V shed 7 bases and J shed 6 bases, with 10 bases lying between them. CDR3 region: CASIPQREQYF. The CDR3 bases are TGTGCCAGCATCCCCCAGCGCGAGCAGTACTTC.

The CDR3 protein is CATRATGVWNTEAFF. The CDR3 DNA follows: TGTGCCACCAGAGCGACAGGGGTTTGGAACACTGAAGCTTTCTTT. The chain couples TRBV19 to TRBJ1-1; 8 nucleotides agree with TRBD1. CDR1 is LNHDA and CDR2 is SQIVND in the germline V gene (reference sequence). CDR3 length equals 15 residues. V trimming: 10 bases; J trimming: 1 base; junction bases outside the gene matches: 11.

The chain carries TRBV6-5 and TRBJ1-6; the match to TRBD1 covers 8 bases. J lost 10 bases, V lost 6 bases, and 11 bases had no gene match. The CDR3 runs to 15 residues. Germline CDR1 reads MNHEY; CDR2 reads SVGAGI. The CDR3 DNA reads TGTGCCAGCAGACCCGGACAGGGCCTCGGGTCACCCCTCCACTTT. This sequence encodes CASRPGQGLGSPLHF.

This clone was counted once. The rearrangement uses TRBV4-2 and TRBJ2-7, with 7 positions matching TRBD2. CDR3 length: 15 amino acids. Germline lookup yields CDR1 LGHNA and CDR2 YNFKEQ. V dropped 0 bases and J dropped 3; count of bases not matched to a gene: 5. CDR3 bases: TGTGCCAGCAGCCAAGACCGCTGGGGGGGCTACGAGCAGTACTTC. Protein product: CASSQDRWGGYEQYF.

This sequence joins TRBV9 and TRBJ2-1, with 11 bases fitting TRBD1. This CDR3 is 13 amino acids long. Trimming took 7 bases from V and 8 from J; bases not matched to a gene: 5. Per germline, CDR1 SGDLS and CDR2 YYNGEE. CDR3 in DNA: TGTGCCAGCGGGGGACAGGGGGTCGATGAGCAGTTCTTC. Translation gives CASGGQGVDEQFF.

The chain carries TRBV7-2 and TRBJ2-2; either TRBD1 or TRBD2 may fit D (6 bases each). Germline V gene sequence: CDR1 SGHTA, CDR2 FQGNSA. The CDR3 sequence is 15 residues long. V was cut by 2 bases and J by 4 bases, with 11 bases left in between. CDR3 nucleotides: TGTGCCAGCAGCTTATTAGGGGGGCCCACCGGGGAGCTGTTTTTT. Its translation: CASSLLGGPTGELFF.

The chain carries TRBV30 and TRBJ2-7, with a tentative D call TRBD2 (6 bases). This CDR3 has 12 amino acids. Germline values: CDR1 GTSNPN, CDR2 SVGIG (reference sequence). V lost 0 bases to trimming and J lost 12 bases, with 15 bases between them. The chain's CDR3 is CAWSVRDSHGYF. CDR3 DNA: TGTGCCTGGAGTGTACGGGACTCACACGGGTACTTC.

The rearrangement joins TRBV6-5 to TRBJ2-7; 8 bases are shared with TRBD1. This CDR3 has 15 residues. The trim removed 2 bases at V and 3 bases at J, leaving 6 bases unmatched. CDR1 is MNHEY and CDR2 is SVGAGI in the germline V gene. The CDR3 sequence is CASSYTAGGGYEQYF. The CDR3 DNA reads TGTGCCAGCAGTTACACGGCAGGGGGCGGCTACGAGCAGTACTTC.

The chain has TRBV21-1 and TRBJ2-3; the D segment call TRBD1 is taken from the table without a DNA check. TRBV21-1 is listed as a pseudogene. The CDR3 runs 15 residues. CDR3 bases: TGTGCCAGCAGCAGCCGGGACACTAGCACAGATACGCAGTATTTT. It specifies CASSSRDTSTDTQYF.

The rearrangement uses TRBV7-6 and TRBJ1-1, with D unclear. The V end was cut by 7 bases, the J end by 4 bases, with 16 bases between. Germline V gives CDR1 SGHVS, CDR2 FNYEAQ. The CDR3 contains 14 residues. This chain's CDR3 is CASTPEALLTEAFF. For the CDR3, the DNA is TGTGCCAGCACCCCAGAGGCTCTTCTCACTGAAGCTTTCTTT.

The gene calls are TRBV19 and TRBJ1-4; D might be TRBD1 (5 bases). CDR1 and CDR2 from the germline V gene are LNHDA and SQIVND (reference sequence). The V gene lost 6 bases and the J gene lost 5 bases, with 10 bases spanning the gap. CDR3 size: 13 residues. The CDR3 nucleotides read TGTGCCAGTAGCGGGACGCTAAATGAAAAACTGTTTTTT. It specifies CASSGTLNEKLFF.

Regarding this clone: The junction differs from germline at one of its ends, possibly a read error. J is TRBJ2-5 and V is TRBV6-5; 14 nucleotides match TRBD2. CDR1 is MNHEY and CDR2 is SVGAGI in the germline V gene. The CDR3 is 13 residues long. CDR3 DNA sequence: TGCTCTGTGACTAGCGGGGGGGGAGAGACCCAGTACTTC. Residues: CSVTSGGGETQYF.

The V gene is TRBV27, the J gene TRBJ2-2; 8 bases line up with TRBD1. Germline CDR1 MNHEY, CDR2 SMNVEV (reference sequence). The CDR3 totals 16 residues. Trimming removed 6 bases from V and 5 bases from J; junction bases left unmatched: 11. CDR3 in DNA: TGTGCCAGCAGCGGATTACAGGGGGTAAAGACCGGGGAGCTGTTTTTT. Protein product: CASSGLQGVKTGELFF.

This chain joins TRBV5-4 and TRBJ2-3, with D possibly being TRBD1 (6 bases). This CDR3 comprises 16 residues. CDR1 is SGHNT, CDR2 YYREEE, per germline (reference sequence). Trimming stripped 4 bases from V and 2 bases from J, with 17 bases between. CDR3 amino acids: CASSPSGGQPTDTQYF. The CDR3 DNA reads TGTGCCAGCAGCCCCTCCGGCGGACAGCCCACAGATACGCAGTATTTT.